This entry lists 5 T cell receptor beta chains sequenced from one sample in a study of shared clonotypes between healthy human individuals. The table came from immunoSEQ multiplex PCR; TCRdb's copy has only in-frame clones and leaves some out. The data show 1,500,000 or so clones, with less than 99% seen just once and roughly 0.36% held by the top ten. Sequenced: naive CD4+ T cells sorted from blood. Subset described: CD45RA+ positively selected. These receptors were collected from a man aged 30 to 39 in good health.

This clone was counted once. The chain couples TRBV29-1 to TRBJ2-1, with a tentative D call TRBD2 (7 bases). V was shortened by 7 bases and J by 2 bases, with 21 bases between the two germline ends. Germline V gene data show CDR1 as SQVTM and CDR2 as ANQGSEA. This CDR3 has 16 residues. The CDR3 DNA sequence: TGCAGCGGGGGGGCGGGAGCGCGGACGCCCTACAATGAGCAGTTCTTC. Amino acid sequence: CSGGAGARTPYNEQFF.

This chain uses TRBV6-1 with TRBJ1-1, with no clear D. The CDR3 sequence is 11 residues long. V was shortened by 3 bases and J by 8 bases, with 7 bases between the two germline ends. Per germline, CDR1 MNHNS and CDR2 SASEGT. Here the CDR3 reads CASSEMYEAFF. The DNA for the CDR3 is TGTGCCAGCAGTGAGATGTACGAAGCTTTCTTT.

The V call is TRBV7-3, the J call TRBJ1-3; TRBD1 might be the D (6 bases). There are 15 residues in the CDR3. V was pared by 5 bases and J by 0 bases, with 11 bases between. In germline, CDR1 is SGHTA, CDR2 FQGTGA. CDR3 region: CASSRGGPSGNTIYF. DNA for the CDR3: TGTGCCAGCAGCAGAGGGGGACCCTCTGGAAACACCATATATTTT. The full variable domain, completed using reference TRBV7-3 and TRBJ1-3, is GAGVSQTPSNKVTEKGKYVELRCDPISGHTALYWYRQSLGQGPEFLIYFQGTGAADDSGLPNDRFFAVRPEGSVSTLKIQRTERGDSAVYLCASSRGGPSGNTIYFGEGSWLTVV.

The chain recombines TRBV27 with TRBJ2-5, with D perhaps matching TRBD2 (6 bases). The CDR3 is 14 amino acids. The V gene's germline CDR1 is MNHEY and CDR2 SMNVEV (reference sequence). V lost 2 bases, J lost 7 bases, and 14 bases lay in between. The CDR3 sequence is CASSLLAGKGTQYF. The DNA for the CDR3 is TGTGCCAGCAGTTTACTGGCGGGAAAGGGGACCCAGTACTTC.

About this clone itself: The sample has other DNA sequences that encode this CDR3 too. The chain links TRBV5-1 to TRBJ2-2; tentative D call: TRBD2 (5 bases). The CDR3 is made up of 15 amino acids. V gave up 0 bases and J gave up 1 base, with 7 bases separating them. CDR1 is SGHRS, CDR2 YFSETQ, per germline. CDR3 coding DNA: TGCGCCAGCAGCTTGGATGGGAGGAACACCGGGGAGCTGTTTTTT. Protein: CASSLDGRNTGELFF.